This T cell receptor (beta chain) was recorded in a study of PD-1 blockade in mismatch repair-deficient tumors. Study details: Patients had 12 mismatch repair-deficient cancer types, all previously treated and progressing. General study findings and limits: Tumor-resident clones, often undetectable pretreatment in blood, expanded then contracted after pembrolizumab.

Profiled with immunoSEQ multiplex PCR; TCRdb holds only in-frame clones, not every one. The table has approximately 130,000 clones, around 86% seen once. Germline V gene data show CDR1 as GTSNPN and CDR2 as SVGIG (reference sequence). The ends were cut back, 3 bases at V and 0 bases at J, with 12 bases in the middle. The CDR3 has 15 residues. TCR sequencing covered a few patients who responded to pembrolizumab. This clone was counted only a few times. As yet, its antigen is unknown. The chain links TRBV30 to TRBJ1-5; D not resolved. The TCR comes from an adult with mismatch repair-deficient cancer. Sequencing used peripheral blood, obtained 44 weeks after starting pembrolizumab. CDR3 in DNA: TGTGCCTGGAGCGTTAGGGCCCTTAGCAATCAGCCCCAGCATTTT. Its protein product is CAWSVRALSNQPQHF.